This T cell receptor (beta chain) was sequenced during a study of blood T cell repertoires in COVID-19. For the study at large: The samples span acute and convalescent COVID-19 from the United States, Italy and Spain.

After removal of 4 bases from V and 7 bases from J, the junction contained 4 bases not matched to a gene. The CDR3 extends over 13 amino acids. The germline V gene encodes CDR1 MDHEN and CDR2 SYDVKM. Original data processing: Amplification from reference gene primers served as the basis for estimated nucleated cell counts. Produced via immunoSEQ multiplex PCR; TCRdb's table is partial and in-frame only. V and J calls plus clone size are reproduced from that table; the DNA served to infer D and trimming. The sample has some 68,000 clones, 85% to 90% seen once. The gene calls are TRBV28 and TRBJ2-1; TRBD1 aligns across 7 bases. The specimen sequenced was peripheral blood. The source of this sequence is a man aged 50 to 59 with acute or convalescent COVID-19. The CDR3 protein is CASSYSGGNEQFF. The CDR3 DNA reads as TGTGCCAGCAGTTACTCAGGGGGAAATGAGCAGTTCTTC.